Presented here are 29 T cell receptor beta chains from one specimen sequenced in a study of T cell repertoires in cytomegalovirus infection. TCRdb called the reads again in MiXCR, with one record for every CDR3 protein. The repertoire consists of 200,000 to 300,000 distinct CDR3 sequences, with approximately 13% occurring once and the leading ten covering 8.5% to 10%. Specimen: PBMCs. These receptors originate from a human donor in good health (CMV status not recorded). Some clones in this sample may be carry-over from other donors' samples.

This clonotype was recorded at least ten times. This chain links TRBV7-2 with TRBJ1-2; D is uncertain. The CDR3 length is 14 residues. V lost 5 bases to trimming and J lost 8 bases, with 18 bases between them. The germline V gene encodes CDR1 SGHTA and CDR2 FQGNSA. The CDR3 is CASSHGQRPSGYTF. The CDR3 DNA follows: TGTGCCAGCAGCCATGGGCAGCGCCCCTCGGGCTACACCTTC.

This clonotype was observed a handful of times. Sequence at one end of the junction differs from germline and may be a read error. The chain's CDR3 is CASSLYLGQVPTHF. The CDR3 DNA follows: TGTGCCAGCAGTTTATACTTAGGACAGGTCCCGACCCATTTT. V and J are TRBV27 and TRBJ1-1; 7 bases are a match to TRBD1. The CDR3 sequence is 14 residues long. From germline, CDR1 is MNHEY and CDR2 SMNVEV (reference sequence).

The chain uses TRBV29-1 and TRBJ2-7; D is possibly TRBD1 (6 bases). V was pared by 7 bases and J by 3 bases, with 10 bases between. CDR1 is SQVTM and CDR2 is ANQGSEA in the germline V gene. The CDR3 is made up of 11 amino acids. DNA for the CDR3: TGCAGCGGGGGGCAACACTACGAGCAGTACTTC. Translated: CSGGQHYEQYF.

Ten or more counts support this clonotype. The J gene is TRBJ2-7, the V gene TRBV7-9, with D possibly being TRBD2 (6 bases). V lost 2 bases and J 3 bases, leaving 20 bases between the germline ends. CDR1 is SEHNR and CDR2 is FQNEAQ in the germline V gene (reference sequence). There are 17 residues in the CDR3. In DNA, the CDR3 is TGTGCCAGCAGCTTATTCGGCGGGGCCCTAGGAGTCTACGAGCAGTACTTC. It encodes CASSLFGGALGVYEQYF.

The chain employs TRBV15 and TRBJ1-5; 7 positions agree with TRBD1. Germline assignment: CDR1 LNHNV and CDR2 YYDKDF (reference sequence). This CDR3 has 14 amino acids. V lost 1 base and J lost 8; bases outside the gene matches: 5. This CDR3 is CATSRAGGLEPQHF. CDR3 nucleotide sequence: TGTGCCACCAGCAGAGCAGGGGGGCTTGAGCCCCAGCATTTT.

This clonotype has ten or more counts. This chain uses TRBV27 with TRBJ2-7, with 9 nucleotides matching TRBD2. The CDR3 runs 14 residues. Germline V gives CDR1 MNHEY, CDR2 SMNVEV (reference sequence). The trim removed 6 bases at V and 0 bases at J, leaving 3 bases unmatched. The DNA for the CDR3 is TGTGCCAGCAGCATAGCGGGGGTCTCCTACGAGCAGTACTTC. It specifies CASSIAGVSYEQYF.

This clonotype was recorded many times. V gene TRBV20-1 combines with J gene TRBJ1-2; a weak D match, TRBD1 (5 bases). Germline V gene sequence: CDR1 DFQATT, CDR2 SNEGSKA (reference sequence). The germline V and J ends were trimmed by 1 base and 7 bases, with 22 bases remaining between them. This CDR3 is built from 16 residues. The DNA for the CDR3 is TGCAGTGCTAGAGTTCAACCGGGGCTGAGGGATGGTGGCTACACCTTC. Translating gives CSARVQPGLRDGGYTF.

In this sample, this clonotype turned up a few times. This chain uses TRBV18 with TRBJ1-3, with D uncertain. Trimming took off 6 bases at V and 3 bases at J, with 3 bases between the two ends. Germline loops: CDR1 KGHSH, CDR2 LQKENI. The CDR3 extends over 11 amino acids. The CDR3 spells CASSDGNTIYF. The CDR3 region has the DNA TGTGCCAGCTCCGATGGAAACACCATATATTTT.

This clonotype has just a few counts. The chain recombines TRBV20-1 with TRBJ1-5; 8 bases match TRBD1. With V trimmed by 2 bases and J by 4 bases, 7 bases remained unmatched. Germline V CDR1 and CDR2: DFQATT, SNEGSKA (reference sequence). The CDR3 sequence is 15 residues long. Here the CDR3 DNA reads TGCAGTGCTAGAAGTTCCGGACAGGGAAATCAGCCCCAGCATTTT. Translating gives CSARSSGQGNQPQHF.

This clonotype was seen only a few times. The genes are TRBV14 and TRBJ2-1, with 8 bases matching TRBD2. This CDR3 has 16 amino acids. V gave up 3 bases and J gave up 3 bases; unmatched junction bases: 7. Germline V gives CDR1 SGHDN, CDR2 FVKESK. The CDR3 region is CASSHREGLGYNEQFF. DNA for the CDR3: TGTGCCAGCAGCCACCGTGAGGGACTAGGCTACAATGAGCAGTTCTTC.

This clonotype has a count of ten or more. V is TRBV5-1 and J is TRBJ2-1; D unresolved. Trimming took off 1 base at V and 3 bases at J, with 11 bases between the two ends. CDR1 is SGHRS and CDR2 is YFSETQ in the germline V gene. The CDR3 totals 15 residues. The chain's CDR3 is CASSLRETYYNEQFF. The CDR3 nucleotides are TGCGCCAGCAGCTTGAGGGAAACCTACTACAATGAGCAGTTCTTC.

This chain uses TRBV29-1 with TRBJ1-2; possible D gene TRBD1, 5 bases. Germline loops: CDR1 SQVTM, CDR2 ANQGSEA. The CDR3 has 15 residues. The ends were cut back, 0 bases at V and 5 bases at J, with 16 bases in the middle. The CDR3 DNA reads TGCAGCGTTGAAGAAGGAGATCGGGGCTGGTATGGCTACACCTTC. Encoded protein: CSVEEGDRGWYGYTF. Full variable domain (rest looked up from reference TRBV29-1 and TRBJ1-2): SAVISQKPSRDICQRGTSLTIQCQVDSQVTMMFWYRQQPGQSLTLIATANQGSEATYESGFVIDKFPISRPNLTFSTLTVSNMSPEDSSIYLCSVEEGDRGWYGYTFGSGTRLTVV.

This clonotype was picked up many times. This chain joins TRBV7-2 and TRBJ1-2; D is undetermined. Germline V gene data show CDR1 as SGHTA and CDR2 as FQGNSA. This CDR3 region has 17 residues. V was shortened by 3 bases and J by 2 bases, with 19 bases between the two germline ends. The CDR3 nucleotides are TGTGCCAGCAGCTTTCCGACCCGGTTGACTTCCAACTATGGCTACACCTTC. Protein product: CASSFPTRLTSNYGYTF. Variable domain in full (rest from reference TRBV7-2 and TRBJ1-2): GAGVSQSPSNKVTEKGKDVELRCDPISGHTALYWYRQSLGQGLEFLIYFQGNSAPDKSGLPSDRFSAERTGGSVSTLTIQRTQQEDSAVYLCASSFPTRLTSNYGYTFGSGTRLTVV.

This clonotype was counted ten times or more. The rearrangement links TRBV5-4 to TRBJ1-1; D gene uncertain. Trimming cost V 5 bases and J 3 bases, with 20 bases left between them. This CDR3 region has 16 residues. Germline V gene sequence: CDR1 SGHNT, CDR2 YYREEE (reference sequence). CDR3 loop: CASSWAPSAMDTEAFF. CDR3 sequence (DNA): TGTGCCAGCAGTTGGGCACCAAGTGCGATGGACACTGAAGCTTTCTTT.

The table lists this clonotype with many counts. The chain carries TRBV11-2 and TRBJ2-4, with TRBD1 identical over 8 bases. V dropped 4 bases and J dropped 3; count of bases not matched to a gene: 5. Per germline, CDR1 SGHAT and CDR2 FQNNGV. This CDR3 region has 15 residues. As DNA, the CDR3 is TGTGCCAGCAGCTCCCAGGGGGCAGGCAAAAACATTCAGTACTTC. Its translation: CASSSQGAGKNIQYF.

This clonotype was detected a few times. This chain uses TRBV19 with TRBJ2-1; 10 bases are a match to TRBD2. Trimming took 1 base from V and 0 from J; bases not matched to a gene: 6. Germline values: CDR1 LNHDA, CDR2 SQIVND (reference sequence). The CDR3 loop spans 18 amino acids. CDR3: CASSIVAGGFSSYNEQFF. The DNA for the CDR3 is TGTGCCAGTAGTATAGTAGCGGGGGGCTTCAGCTCCTACAATGAGCAGTTCTTC.

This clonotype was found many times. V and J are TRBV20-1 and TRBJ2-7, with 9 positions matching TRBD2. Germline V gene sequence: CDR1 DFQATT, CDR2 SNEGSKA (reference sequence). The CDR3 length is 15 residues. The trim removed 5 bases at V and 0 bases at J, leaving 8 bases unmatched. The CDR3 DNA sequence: TGCAGTGCTTCGGCCGGGACTAGCTCCTCCTACGAGCAGTACTTC. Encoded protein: CSASAGTSSSYEQYF.

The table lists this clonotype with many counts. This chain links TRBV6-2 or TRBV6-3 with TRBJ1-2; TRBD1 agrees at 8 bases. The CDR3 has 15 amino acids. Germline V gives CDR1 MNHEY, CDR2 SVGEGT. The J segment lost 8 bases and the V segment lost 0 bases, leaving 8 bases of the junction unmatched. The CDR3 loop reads CASSYSISGTGGYTF. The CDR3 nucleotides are TGTGCCAGCAGTTACTCGATTTCAGGGACAGGAGGCTACACCTTC.

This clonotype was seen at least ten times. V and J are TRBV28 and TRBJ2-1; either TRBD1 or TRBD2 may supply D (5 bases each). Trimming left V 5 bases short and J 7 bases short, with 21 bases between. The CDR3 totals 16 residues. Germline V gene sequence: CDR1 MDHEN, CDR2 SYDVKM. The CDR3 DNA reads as TGTGCCAGCAGTCGTCATGGAGTAGCGTACAGGAATGAGCAGTTCTTC. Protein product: CASSRHGVAYRNEQFF.

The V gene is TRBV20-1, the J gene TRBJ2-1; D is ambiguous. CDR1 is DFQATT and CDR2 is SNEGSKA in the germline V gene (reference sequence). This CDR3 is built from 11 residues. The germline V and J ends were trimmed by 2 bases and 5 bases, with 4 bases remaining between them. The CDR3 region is CSARPNNEQFF. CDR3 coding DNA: TGCAGTGCTAGACCCAACAATGAGCAGTTCTTC.

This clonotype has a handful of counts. Here the CDR3 DNA reads TGCAGTGCAGGAAGGGGGGCAAGGGAAAAACTGTTTTTT. Translating gives CSAGRGAREKLFF. This sequence joins TRBV20-1 and TRBJ1-4, with D maybe TRBD1 (6 bases). Germline CDR1 and CDR2: DFQATT and SNEGSKA (reference sequence). This CDR3 spans 13 amino acids. Deletions cut 6 bases from V and 8 bases from J, with 16 bases between.

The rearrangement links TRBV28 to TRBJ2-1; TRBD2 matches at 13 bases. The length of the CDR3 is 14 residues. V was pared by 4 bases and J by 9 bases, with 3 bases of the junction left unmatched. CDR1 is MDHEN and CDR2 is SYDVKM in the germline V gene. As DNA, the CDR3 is TGTGCCAGCAGTTGGACTAGCGGGAGCTTTGAGCAGTTCTTC. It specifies CASSWTSGSFEQFF.

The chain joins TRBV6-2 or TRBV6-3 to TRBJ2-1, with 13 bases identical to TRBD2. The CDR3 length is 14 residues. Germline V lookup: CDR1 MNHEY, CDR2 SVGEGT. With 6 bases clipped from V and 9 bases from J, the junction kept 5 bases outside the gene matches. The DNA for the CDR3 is TGTGCCAGCAGAACTAGCGGGAGGGCCTTTGAGCAGTTCTTC. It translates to CASRTSGRAFEQFF.

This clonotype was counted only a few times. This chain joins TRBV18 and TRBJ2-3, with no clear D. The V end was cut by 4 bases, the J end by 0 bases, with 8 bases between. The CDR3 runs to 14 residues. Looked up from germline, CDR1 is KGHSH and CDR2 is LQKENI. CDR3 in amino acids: CASSLLTSTDTQYF. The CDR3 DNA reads TGTGCCAGCTCACTACTTACTAGCACAGATACGCAGTATTTT.

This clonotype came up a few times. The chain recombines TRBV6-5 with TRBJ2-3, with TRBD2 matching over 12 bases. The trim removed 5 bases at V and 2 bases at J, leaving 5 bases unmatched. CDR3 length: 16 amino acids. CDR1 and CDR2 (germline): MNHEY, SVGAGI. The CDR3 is CASSRLAGELTDTQYF. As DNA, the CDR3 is TGTGCCAGCAGTCGACTAGCGGGAGAACTCACAGATACGCAGTATTTT.

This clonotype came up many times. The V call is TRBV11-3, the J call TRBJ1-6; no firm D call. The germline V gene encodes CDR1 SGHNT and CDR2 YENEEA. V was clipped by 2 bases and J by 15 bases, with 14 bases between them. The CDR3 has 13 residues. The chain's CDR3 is CASSLRADQLLHF. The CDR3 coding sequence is TGTGCCAGCAGCTTACGGGCCGATCAACTCCTCCACTTT. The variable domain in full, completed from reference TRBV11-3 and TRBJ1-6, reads EAGVVQSPRYKIIEKKQPVAFWCNPISGHNTLYWYLQNLGQGPELLIRYENEEAVDDSQLPKDRFSAERLKGVDSTLKIQPAELGDSAVYLCASSLRADQLLHFGNGTRLTVT.

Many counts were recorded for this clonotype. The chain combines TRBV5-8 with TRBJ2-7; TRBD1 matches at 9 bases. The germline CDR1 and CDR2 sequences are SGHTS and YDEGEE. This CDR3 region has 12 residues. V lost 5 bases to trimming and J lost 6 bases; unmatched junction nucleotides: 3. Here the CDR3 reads CASRRTGAEQYF. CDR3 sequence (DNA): TGTGCCAGCAGAAGGACAGGGGCCGAGCAGTACTTC.

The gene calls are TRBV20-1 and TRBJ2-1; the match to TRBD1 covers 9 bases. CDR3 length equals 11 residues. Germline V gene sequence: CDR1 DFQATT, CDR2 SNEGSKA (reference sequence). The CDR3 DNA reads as TGCAGCCCGGGACAGGGTTTGGAGCAGTTCTTC. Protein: CSPGQGLEQFF.

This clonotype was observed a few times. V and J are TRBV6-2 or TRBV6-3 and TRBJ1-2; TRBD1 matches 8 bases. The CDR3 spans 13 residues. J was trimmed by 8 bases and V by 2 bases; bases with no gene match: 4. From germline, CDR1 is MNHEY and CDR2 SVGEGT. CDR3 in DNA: TGTGCCAGCAGTTACAACAGGGGGTTCGGCTACACCTTC. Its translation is CASSYNRGFGYTF.